The 21 T cell receptor beta chains listed next were all sequenced from one sample in a study of regulatory T cells in long-lasting Graves disease. Researchers made TCR beta libraries by using iRepertoire HTBI primers and running Arm-PCR on CDR3 regions. MiXCR, run by TCRdb on the multiplex PCR reads, gives a single entry per CDR3 protein. The sample has approximately 400,000 distinct CDR3 sequences, around 20% seen once; the top ten hold around 20%. Time point here: persistent/refractory GD, antithyroid drugs over 5 years with positive TRAb. Researchers made the TCR library from RNA that was extracted from PBMCs. The sample in question was peripheral blood mononuclear cells (PBMCs), obtained when the disease was refractory, from a patient treated with antithyroid drugs. The receptors come from a female donor with Graves disease.

This clonotype was seen a handful of times. The V gene is TRBV28, the J gene TRBJ1-1; D is undetermined. The CDR3 consists of 9 residues. V was trimmed by 7 bases and J by 11 bases, leaving 8 bases between them. Germline loops: CDR1 MDHEN, CDR2 SYDVKM. The CDR3 DNA reads as TGTGCCAGCACCCCTGGGGCTTTCTTT. It specifies CASTPGAFF. The entire variable domain, with the rest obtained from reference TRBV28 and TRBJ1-1, is as follows: DVKVTQSSRYLVKRTGEKVFLECVQDMDHENMFWYRQDPGLGLRLIYFSYDVKMKEKGDIPEGYSVSREKKERFSLILESASTNQTSMYLCASTPGAFFGQGTRLTVV.

In its sample, this clonotype was seen a few times. CDR3 DNA sequence: TGTGCCAGTAGTACCGACCCCAAATCGGGGGCGGGCAATCAGCCCCAGCATTTT. Residues: CASSTDPKSGAGNQPQHF. The chain links TRBV19 to TRBJ1-5; D may be TRBD1 (6 bases). The germline V gene encodes CDR1 LNHDA and CDR2 SQIVND (reference sequence). Trimming stripped 4 bases from V and 2 bases from J, with 21 bases between. This CDR3 has 18 residues.

This clonotype was counted between two and nine times. Here the CDR3 reads CASSLGPETTGELFF. DNA of the CDR3: TGTGCCAGCAGCTTGGGACCAGAGACCACCGGGGAGCTGTTTTTT. The V and J genes are TRBV5-4 and TRBJ2-2; D is undetermined. Germline loops: CDR1 SGHNT, CDR2 YYREEE (reference sequence). The V end lost 0 bases, the J end lost 4 bases, and 10 bases lay between the germline ends. CDR3 length: 15 residues.

The V gene is TRBV6-5, the J gene TRBJ2-2, with TRBD2 matching over 13 bases. The CDR3 is 17 amino acids. J was trimmed by 7 bases and V by 0 bases; bases with no gene match: 5. The V gene's germline CDR1 is MNHEY and CDR2 SVGAGI. CDR3 DNA sequence: TGTGCCAGCAGTTACTCCGGACTAGCGGGAGTCTACGGGGAGCTGTTTTTT. It translates to CASSYSGLAGVYGELFF.

This clonotype was counted ten times or more. The V gene is TRBV9, the J gene TRBJ1-1, with D possibly TRBD1 on 5 matching bases. Germline V lookup: CDR1 SGDLS, CDR2 YYNGEE. The CDR3 spans 14 residues. Trimming took 0 bases from V and 4 from J, leaving 10 bases between them. Here the CDR3 DNA reads TGTGCCAGCAGCGTAGGGGGGGAATCCACTGAAGCTTTCTTT. It yields the protein CASSVGGESTEAFF.

In this sample, this clonotype turned up many times. The chain has TRBV6-9 and TRBJ1-1; D is unresolved. From germline, CDR1 is MNHGY and CDR2 SVAAGI. The CDR3 totals 14 residues. V was cut by 4 bases and J by 3 bases, with 12 bases left in between. The CDR3 sequence: CASSSRAWDTEAFF. DNA of the CDR3: TGTGCCAGCAGTTCCCGGGCCTGGGACACTGAAGCTTTCTTT.

As regards this clonotype: The junction departs from the called germline gene at one end, perhaps through a read error. The chain has TRBV28 and TRBJ2-2; tentatively, D is TRBD2 (5 bases). Looked up from germline, CDR1 is MDHEN and CDR2 is SYDVKM. The CDR3 is 12 residues long. The chain's CDR3 is CASSTITGEPFF. CDR3 DNA: TGTGCCAGCAGTACCATCACCGGGGAGCCGTTTTTT.

The CDR3 is CSVVVDRLMNTEAFF. In DNA, the CDR3 is TGCAGCGTTGTAGTGGACAGGCTCATGAACACTGAAGCTTTCTTT. J is TRBJ1-1 and V is TRBV29-1; 7 nucleotides agree with TRBD1. The CDR3 has 15 residues. Germline V gene lookup returns CDR1 SQVTM and CDR2 ANQGSEA. V shed 4 bases, J shed 0 bases, and the junction held 8 bases outside the gene matches.

This chain connects TRBV4-1 to TRBJ2-7; TRBD2 is a possible D gene (6 bases). In germline, CDR1 is MGHRA, CDR2 YSYEKL. The CDR3 is 15 residues long. V gave up 1 base and J gave up 6 bases, with 16 bases separating them. The CDR3 region is CASSQGRGGGPEQYF. The CDR3 DNA reads as TGCGCCAGCAGCCAAGGCCGTGGAGGAGGGCCCGAGCAGTACTTC.

A few counts support this clonotype. The chain employs TRBV4-3 and TRBJ2-7, with 7 positions matching TRBD2. There are 15 residues in the CDR3. Germline values: CDR1 LGHNA, CDR2 YSLEER. V lost 0 bases, J lost 4 bases, and 6 bases stayed unmatched. The CDR3 protein is CASSQEGAGKYEQYF. The CDR3 nucleotides read TGCGCCAGCAGCCAAGAAGGAGCGGGAAAATACGAGCAGTACTTC.

This chain uses TRBV4-2 with TRBJ1-2, with 9 bases lining up with TRBD1. The CDR3 spans 15 residues. Trimming cost V 1 base and J 4 bases; bases outside gene matches: 4. The germline V gene has CDR1 LGHNA and CDR2 YNFKEQ. The CDR3 protein is CASSQGGTGSYGYTF. CDR3 nucleotides: TGTGCCAGCAGCCAAGGGGGGACAGGGAGCTATGGCTACACCTTC.

This clonotype was found many times. V usage is TRBV12-3 or TRBV12-4 and J usage is TRBJ1-2; a possible D gene is TRBD1 (5 bases). This CDR3 has 13 residues. The V end lost 2 bases, the J end lost 6 bases, and 10 bases lay between the germline ends. As DNA, the CDR3 is TGTGCCAGCAGTTTACCGTCAGGGAATGGCTACACCTTC. As protein: CASSLPSGNGYTF.

This clonotype was seen ten or more times. The rearrangement uses TRBV3-1 and TRBJ2-2; no clear D. Germline V gene data show CDR1 as LGHDT and CDR2 as YNNKEL (reference sequence). The CDR3 is 13 residues long. With 1 base removed from V and 1 base from J, the gap between germline ends came to 1 base. CDR3 coding DNA: TGTGCCAGCAGCCAAGTGAACACCGGGGAGCTGTTTTTT. Its translation is CASSQVNTGELFF.

This clonotype was detected only a few times. The junction departs from germline at one end; a sequencing error may be responsible. The chain is built from TRBV28 and TRBJ1-2; D gene uncertain. Per germline, CDR1 MDHEN and CDR2 SYDVKM. CDR3 length: 14 residues. CDR3 amino acids: CAGSTEDVRYGYTF. As DNA, the CDR3 is TGTGCCGGCAGCACCGAGGACGTTCGGTATGGCTACACCTTC.

The CDR3 loop reads CASSIGARNEQYF. CDR3 in DNA: TGTGCCAGTAGTATAGGGGCCAGAAACGAGCAGTACTTC. The chain combines TRBV19 with TRBJ2-7; D ambiguous. From germline, CDR1 is LNHDA and CDR2 SQIVND (reference sequence). The ends were cut back, 1 base at V and 5 bases at J, with 9 bases in the middle. The CDR3 sequence is 13 residues long.

This clonotype was seen at least ten times. V gene TRBV20-1 combines with J gene TRBJ1-2; D is unclear. V was pared by 3 bases and J by 7 bases, with 12 bases between. The length of the CDR3 is 12 residues. Germline assignment: CDR1 DFQATT and CDR2 SNEGSKA (reference sequence). As DNA, the CDR3 is TGCAGTGCTAGTAAAGGGTTCAGTGGCTACACCTTC. This gives the protein CSASKGFSGYTF.

This clonotype has a handful of counts. J is TRBJ1-4 and V is TRBV5-5; the match to TRBD1 covers 7 bases. The trim removed 3 bases at V and 8 bases at J, leaving 10 bases unmatched. Germline loops: CDR1 SGHKS, CDR2 YYEKEE (reference sequence). The CDR3 is 15 residues long. The CDR3 protein is CASSYQTGPREKLFF. The CDR3 DNA sequence: TGTGCCAGCAGCTACCAGACAGGGCCTAGGGAAAAACTGTTTTTT.

This chain uses TRBV5-1 with TRBJ2-3; maybe TRBD1 (5 bases). The CDR3 is 14 residues long. Germline V lookup: CDR1 SGHRS, CDR2 YFSETQ. V was cut by 0 bases and J by 2 bases, with 7 bases left in between. CDR3 DNA: TGCGCCAGCAGCTTGGACAGGTCCACAGATACGCAGTATTTT. This translates into CASSLDRSTDTQYF. Looking up the rest from reference TRBV5-1 and TRBJ2-3 gives the full variable domain: KAGVTQTPRYLIKTRGQQVTLSCSPISGHRSVSWYQQTPGQGLQFLFEYFSETQRNKGNFPGRFSGRQFSNSRSEMNVSTLELGDSALYLCASSLDRSTDTQYFGPGTRLTVL.

The chain carries TRBV3-1 and TRBJ2-5; 10 nucleotides match TRBD1. V gave up 9 bases and J gave up 5 bases; unmatched junction bases: 12. The CDR3 has 15 residues. Germline CDR1 and CDR2: LGHDT and YNNKEL (reference sequence). CDR3 in amino acids: CASSETGGGPETQYF. For the CDR3, the DNA is TGTGCCAGTTCGGAGACAGGGGGCGGCCCCGAGACCCAGTACTTC.

The V and J genes are TRBV29-1 and TRBJ2-7, with TRBD1 matching over 7 bases. V shed 6 bases and J 2 bases; nucleotides not matched to a gene: 10. The CDR3 spans 14 residues. Per germline, CDR1 SQVTM and CDR2 ANQGSEA. The CDR3 DNA is TGCAGCGTGAACCTCCGGGACAGCCCCTACGAGCAGTACTTC. Translating gives CSVNLRDSPYEQYF.

This clonotype has a count of ten or more. V and J are TRBV19 and TRBJ1-1; D gene uncertain. The CDR3 is 13 residues long. Between the trimmed V and J ends, which lost 5 bases and 1 base, there was a span of 8 bases. CDR1 is LNHDA and CDR2 is SQIVND in the germline V gene (reference sequence). CDR3 amino acids: CASSPTWNTEAFF. For the CDR3, the DNA is TGTGCCAGTAGTCCGACCTGGAACACTGAAGCTTTCTTT.